A single sample is the source of the 14 T cell receptor gamma chains below, sequenced in a study of intestinal T cells in coeliac disease. TRG repertoires were amplified with LymphoTrack primers from approximately 0.2 ug of biopsy DNA. TCRdb reapplied CATT to the multiplex PCR reads. The sample comprises about 520 gamma-chain clones, about 55% of which are singletons, and roughly two fifths rests with the top ten. Under 13 formalin-fixed paraffin-embedded scrolls, each 5 µm thick, supplied each case's genomic DNA. The specimen was a duodenal biopsy. Receptors were obtained from a human donor who served as a control with a normal duodenal biopsy, not a healthy volunteer.

This clone appeared once. The CDR3 loop is CATWPRGIRKLF. The CDR3 nucleotides are TGTGCCACCTGGCCCAGGGGTATAAGAAAACTCTTT. This sequence joins TRGV3 and TRGJ1 or TRGJ2. This CDR3 has 12 amino acids. CDR1 is VTNTFY and CDR2 is YDVSTARD in the germline V gene (reference sequence). V dropped 6 bases and J dropped 13; count of bases not matched to a gene: 15.

The rearrangement uses TRGV10 and TRGJP1. TRGV10 is given ORF status, its function remaining uncertain. This CDR3 has 16 amino acids. CDR3 in DNA: TGTGCCTGCGTGGGATTAAGGGATACCACTGGTTGGTTCAAGATATTT. Translated, it gives CACVGLRDTTGWFKIF.

Here the CDR3 reads CATWGRGFYKKLF. DNA of the CDR3: TGTGCCACCTGGGGACGGGGGTTTTATAAGAAACTCTTT. This chain connects TRGV2 to TRGJ1 or TRGJ2. The CDR3 consists of 13 residues. Per germline, CDR1 EGSNGY and CDR2 YDSYNSKV. The junction had 10 bases not matched to a gene; V was cut back by 5 bases and J by 6 bases.

This clone came up a few times. V gene TRGV8 combines with J gene TRGJ1 or TRGJ2. The CDR3 covers 10 residues. V lost 4 bases, J lost 13 bases, and 7 bases stayed unmatched. Germline CDR1 is VENAVY and CDR2 is YDSYNSRV. The CDR3 DNA reads as TGTGCCACCTGGGACAAAAGAAAACTCTTT. Translated, it gives CATWDKRKLF.

The chain uses TRGV4 and TRGJ1 or TRGJ2. The germline V gene encodes CDR1 EGSTGY and CDR2 YDSYTSSV. The CDR3 is 13 amino acids. CDR3 in amino acids: CAPGTENYYKKLF. The CDR3 DNA sequence: TGTGCACCTGGGACTGAGAATTATTATAAGAAACTCTTT.

The chain combines TRGV2 with TRGJP2. The CDR3 totals 16 residues. V was clipped by 1 base and J by 0 bases; unmatched bases: 5. CDR1 and CDR2 from the germline V gene are EGSNGY and YDSYNSKV. As DNA, the CDR3 is TGTGCCACCTGGGACGGCGCTGATAGTAGTGATTGGATCAAGACGTTT. Residues: CATWDGADSSDWIKTF.

The chain links TRGV10 to TRGJP1. TRGV10 is placed among ORFs of uncertain function. The CDR3 consists of 18 residues. V lost 8 bases and J lost 3; bases outside the gene matches: 19. Here the CDR3 reads CAAWIKTGIQATGWFKIF. Here the CDR3 DNA reads TGTGCTGCGTGGATTAAGACGGGGATTCAGGCCACTGGTTGGTTCAAGATATTT.

The chain joins TRGV2 to TRGJ1 or TRGJ2. The CDR3 sequence is 11 residues long. Germline assignment: CDR1 EGSNGY and CDR2 YDSYNSKV. V lost 10 bases and J lost 5; bases outside the gene matches: 8. The CDR3, as DNA: TGTGCCACTGGATACAATTATAAGAAACTCTTT. It encodes CATGYNYKKLF.

This clone appeared a few times. The J gene is TRGJP2, the V gene TRGV3. J was trimmed by 3 bases and V by 12 bases; bases with no gene match: 19. Germline V lookup: CDR1 VTNTFY, CDR2 YDVSTARD (reference sequence). This CDR3 contains 16 residues. DNA for the CDR3: TGTGCCGCTTATAGGGGACTTAGCGGTAGTGATTGGATCAAGACGTTT. Translation gives CAAYRGLSGSDWIKTF.

J is TRGJ1 or TRGJ2 and V is TRGV5. Trimming at V came to 0 bases and at J to 8 bases, leaving 13 bases not matched to a gene. This CDR3 spans 15 amino acids. Germline CDR1 and CDR2: VINAFY and YDVSNSKD. The CDR3 loop is CATWDRFWVINKKLF. For the CDR3, the DNA is TGTGCCACCTGGGACAGGTTCTGGGTTATTAATAAGAAACTCTTT.

The CDR3 loop is CATWDGLVKIF. In nucleotides, the CDR3 is TGTGCCACCTGGGATGGGTTGGTCAAGATATTT. The rearrangement uses TRGV4 and TRGJP1. Germline V gene sequence: CDR1 EGSTGY, CDR2 YDSYTSSV. V was clipped by 0 bases and J by 15 bases; unmatched bases: 4. This CDR3 is built from 11 residues.

In this sample, this clone turned up once. The V call is TRGV8, the J call TRGJ1 or TRGJ2. V trimming: 3 bases; J trimming: 4 bases; junction bases outside the gene matches: 6. From germline, CDR1 is VENAVY and CDR2 YDSYNSRV. The CDR3 is 13 residues long. This chain's CDR3 is CATWDLGYYKKLF. CDR3 DNA sequence: TGTGCCACCTGGGATCTGGGATATTATAAGAAACTCTTT.

CDR3 DNA: TGTGCCACCTGGGATGGGCCCGGAGAGCGGAATTATTATAAGAAACTCTTT. Its translation is CATWDGPGERNYYKKLF. The V gene is TRGV4, the J gene TRGJ1 or TRGJ2. CDR3 length equals 17 residues. Trimming removed 0 bases from V and 0 bases from J; junction bases left unmatched: 11. Per the germline V gene, CDR1 is EGSTGY and CDR2 is YDSYTSSV.

This clone was seen more than once but under ten times. This DNA translates differently at residue 13 from the TCRdb protein, which is that of a much larger clone; a read error is likely, and the protein shown is the DNA's own translation. The V and J genes are TRGV10 and TRGJP1. TRGV10 is known as an ORF, though its function is uncertain. This CDR3 region has 18 residues. CDR3: CAAWDYTLLRTTSWFKIF. The CDR3 DNA sequence: TGTGCTGCGTGGGATTATACCCTCCTGAGAACCACTAGTTGGTTCAAGATATTT.